Below are 13 T cell receptor beta chains sequenced from a single sample in a study of lymphopenia after photon versus proton radiotherapy. Produced via immunoSEQ multiplex PCR; TCRdb's table is partial and in-frame only. The sample includes 60,000 to 75,000 clones, roughly nine tenths of them seen just once. This specimen was peripheral blood, taken from a patient treated with proton-based radiotherapy. These receptors were collected from an elderly man with esophageal cancer.

V gene TRBV13 combines with J gene TRBJ2-2; D is possibly TRBD2 (5 bases). This CDR3 contains 13 residues. CDR1 and CDR2 (germline): PRHDT, FYEKMQ (reference sequence). The V and J ends lost 5 bases and 4 bases respectively, with 8 bases between them. The CDR3 nucleotides read TGTGCCAGCAGCATAAGCGGCACCGGGGAGCTGTTTTTT. Encoded protein: CASSISGTGELFF.

V is TRBV29-1 and J is TRBJ2-7; D not resolved. Germline lookup yields CDR1 SQVTM and CDR2 ANQGSEA. The CDR3 is made up of 11 amino acids. V lost 3 bases and J 6 bases, leaving 9 bases between the germline ends. DNA of the CDR3: TGCAGCGTTGAGATAGGTCCCGAGCAGTACTTC. Protein: CSVEIGPEQYF.

J is TRBJ2-7 and V is TRBV27; D may correspond to TRBD1 or TRBD2 (5 bases each). CDR1 is MNHEY, CDR2 SMNVEV, per germline (reference sequence). V was shortened by 3 bases and J by 1 base, with 10 bases between the two germline ends. CDR3 length equals 14 residues. CDR3 nucleotides: TGTGCCAGCAGTTTGGCGAGGGGATCCTACGAGCAGTACTTC. It encodes CASSLARGSYEQYF.

The chain links TRBV5-4 to TRBJ2-6; D unresolved. The CDR3 has 17 residues. CDR1 and CDR2 (germline): SGHNT, YYREEE (reference sequence). V lost 0 bases to trimming and J lost 4 bases, with 14 bases between them. CDR3 loop: CASSLGVSHMGANVLTF. CDR3 sequence (DNA): TGTGCCAGCAGCTTGGGGGTCAGTCACATGGGGGCCAACGTCCTGACTTTC.

This clone has more than one count but fewer than ten. As DNA, the CDR3 is TGTGCCAGCAGCGTAGGAACGGACGGAATCACAGATACGCAGTATTTT. Translated: CASSVGTDGITDTQYF. The V call is TRBV9, the J call TRBJ2-3; unclear D gene. V was cut by 0 bases and J by 2 bases, with 13 bases left in between. Germline assignment: CDR1 SGDLS and CDR2 YYNGEE. This CDR3 has 16 amino acids. Complete variable domain (other parts from reference TRBV9 and TRBJ2-3): DSGVTQTPKHLITATGQRVTLRCSPRSGDLSVYWYQQSLDQGLQFLIQYYNGEERAKGNILERFSAQQFPDLHSELNLSSLELGDSALYFCASSVGTDGITDTQYFGPGTRLTVL.

J is TRBJ2-7 and V is TRBV27; D possibly uses TRBD1 or TRBD2 (5 bases each). V was trimmed by 6 bases and J by 0 bases, leaving 18 bases between them. This CDR3 spans 16 amino acids. CDR1 MNHEY and CDR2 SMNVEV come from the germline V gene (reference sequence). The CDR3 spells CASRFMTAGGSYEQYF. The CDR3 nucleotides are TGTGCCAGCAGATTCATGACAGCTGGGGGCTCCTACGAGCAGTACTTC.

V usage is TRBV7-8 and J usage is TRBJ1-1; D might be TRBD1 (5 bases). The CDR3 is made up of 15 amino acids. V was clipped by 5 bases and J by 4 bases, with 17 bases between them. Germline assignment: CDR1 SGHVS and CDR2 FQNEAQ. This CDR3 reads CASSPGRTLGTEAFF. The CDR3 DNA reads TGTGCCAGCAGCCCGGGACGGACTCTGGGCACTGAAGCTTTCTTT. The full variable domain, with the rest looked up from reference TRBV7-8 and TRBJ1-1, is GAGVSQSPRYKVAKRGQDVALRCDPISGHVSLFWYQQALGQGPEFLTYFQNEAQLDKSGLPSDRFFAERPEGSVSTLKIQRTQQEDSAVYLCASSPGRTLGTEAFFGQGTRLTVV.

The rearrangement links TRBV29-1 to TRBJ2-7; D could derive from TRBD1 or TRBD2 (5 bases each). This CDR3 region has 12 residues. CDR1 and CDR2 from the germline V gene are SQVTM and ANQGSEA. V shed 3 bases and J shed 4 bases, with 10 bases lying between them. This chain's CDR3 is CSVDEGPYEQYF. CDR3 in DNA: TGCAGCGTTGATGAGGGACCTTACGAGCAGTACTTC.

This clone is medium-sized. This chain's CDR3 is CASSLVGGGEAFF. As DNA, the CDR3 is TGTGCCAGCAGCTTAGTCGGTGGGGGTGAAGCTTTCTTT. The chain combines TRBV7-9 with TRBJ1-1, with D possibly TRBD1 on 5 matching bases. From germline, CDR1 is SEHNR and CDR2 FQNEAQ (reference sequence). V lost 1 base to trimming and J lost 7 bases, with 10 bases between them. The CDR3 totals 13 residues. The full variable domain, completed using reference TRBV7-9 and TRBJ1-1, is DTGVSQNPRHKITKRGQNVTFRCDPISEHNRLYWYRQTLGQGPEFLTYFQNEAQLEKSRLLSDRFSAERPKGSFSTLEIQRTEQGDSAMYLCASSLVGGGEAFFGQGTRLTVV.

The chain recombines TRBV6-5 with TRBJ2-1; 9 bases are shared with TRBD1. The J segment lost 4 bases and the V segment lost 8 bases, leaving 6 bases of the junction unmatched. There are 14 residues in the CDR3. Germline CDR1 MNHEY, CDR2 SVGAGI. The CDR3 nucleotides read TGTGCCAGCGGCGGACAGGGGATTTACAATGAGCAGTTCTTC. Its translation is CASGGQGIYNEQFF.

V gene TRBV9 combines with J gene TRBJ2-7; D is possibly TRBD1 (7 bases). This CDR3 contains 15 residues. V was shortened by 0 bases and J by 5 bases, with 15 bases between the two germline ends. CDR1 SGDLS and CDR2 YYNGEE come from the germline V gene. The CDR3 is CASSVARQGGDEQYF. CDR3 DNA sequence: TGTGCCAGCAGCGTAGCAAGGCAGGGGGGCGACGAGCAGTACTTC.

The V and J genes are TRBV4-1 and TRBJ2-7; no clear D. Germline V gene sequence: CDR1 MGHRA, CDR2 YSYEKL. The CDR3 length is 13 residues. Trimming pared 0 bases from V and 3 bases from J, leaving 6 bases between. The CDR3 nucleotides read TGCGCCAGCAGCCAAGAGGCCTTCTACGAGCAGTACTTC. Translating gives CASSQEAFYEQYF.

The chain joins TRBV5-1 to TRBJ2-6, with 11 bases aligning to TRBD1. Germline-derived CDR1 and CDR2 are SGHRS and YFSETQ. This CDR3 has 18 residues. Trimming at V came to 3 bases and at J to 3 bases, leaving 8 bases not matched to a gene. The CDR3 sequence: CASSYRDRGISGANVLTF. DNA for the CDR3: TGCGCCAGCAGCTACCGGGACAGGGGGATAAGTGGGGCCAACGTCCTGACTTTC.